The source of this TCR beta chain is a study of T cell responses to AZD1222 COVID-19 vaccine. Sequencing was performed with immunoSEQ multiplex PCR; in TCRdb, only in-frame clones are kept and a portion is missing. In the table there are approximately 100,000 clones, roughly 88% of which are singletons. Study-wide results and caveats: Clonal diversity may have been underestimated in mostly white British donors. The breadth and depth of Spike-specific TCRs increased once two AZD1222 doses had been given.

Germline lookup yields CDR1 MNHNY and CDR2 SVGAGI (reference sequence). Trimming at V came to 2 bases and at J to 5 bases, leaving 6 bases not matched to a gene. This CDR3 is 14 amino acids long. This clone was detected only a few times. Antigen: not known. V usage is TRBV6-6 and J usage is TRBJ2-7, with 7 bases lining up with TRBD2. The sequence was obtained from an adult in good health. The sequencing used peripheral blood, collected on day 0 of AZD1222 vaccination. CDR3 sequence reads: CASSYPGLGDEQYF. The CDR3 bases are TGTGCCAGCAGTTACCCAGGACTAGGCGACGAGCAGTACTTC.